This paragraph covers one T cell receptor beta chain sequence. Its target is unknown. The CDR3 loop spans 14 amino acids. This sample was taken from a study of cytomegalovirus exposure and HLA in healthy donors. General observations from the study: An assumption of roughly uniform sequencing depth across donors underlay the presence/absence analyses. A likely sequencing artifact accounted for one observed cluster of highly shared sequence variants.

Use of 60 Vbeta and 13 Jbeta primers characterized the PCR. TCRdb keeps only in-frame clones here, not all; method: immunoSEQ multiplex PCR. The table has approximately 180,000 clones, 75% to 80% seen once. The source of this sequence is a man between 40 and 49 years old in good health and CMV-seropositive. Sequencing used PBMCs. The rearrangement links TRBV21-1 to TRBJ2-7; the D segment call TRBD2 is taken from the table without a DNA check. TRBV21-1 represents a pseudogene. CDR3 DNA sequence: TGTGCCAGCAGCCCGACTAGCGGGAACTACGAGCAGTACTTC. It encodes CASSPTSGNYEQYF.